Shown below are 8 T cell receptor beta chains from a single sample sequenced in a study of shared clonotypes between healthy human individuals. Clones were sequenced by immunoSEQ multiplex PCR, and TCRdb holds only the in-frame ones, with some missing. This sample carries 2 million to 2.5 million clones, about 90% of them seen once, and the ten largest clones take approximately 0.4%. Sequencing used naive CD4+ T cells from PBMCs. Subset meaning: CD45RA+ positively selected. The receptors stem from a man younger than 35 in good health. Some clones in this sample may be carry-over from other donors' samples.

To note about this clone: This CDR3 is also generated by other DNA sequences in the sample. The rearrangement uses TRBV7-9 and TRBJ2-5; a weak D match, TRBD2 (6 bases). The V gene lost 5 bases and the J gene lost 0 bases, with 10 bases spanning the gap. Germline V gene sequence: CDR1 SEHNR, CDR2 FQNEAQ (reference sequence). The CDR3 contains 14 residues. CDR3 amino acids: CASSLRLDQETQYF. The CDR3 nucleotides are TGTGCCAGCAGCCTTCGACTAGACCAAGAGACCCAGTACTTC.

This rearrangement joins TRBV7-2 to TRBJ1-4; D remains ambiguous. The CDR3 runs 14 residues. The ends were cut back, 1 base at V and 4 bases at J, with 7 bases in the middle. Germline assignment: CDR1 SGHTA and CDR2 FQGNSA. Written as DNA, the CDR3 is TGTGCCAGCAGCTTAGTTCCAGATAATGAAAAACTGTTTTTT. It specifies CASSLVPDNEKLFF.

The V and J genes are TRBV6-4 and TRBJ2-1; D is uncertain. The CDR3 totals 14 residues. The V end was cut by 2 bases, the J end by 5 bases, with 10 bases between. The germline V gene encodes CDR1 MRHNA and CDR2 SNTAGT. The DNA for the CDR3 is TGTGCCAGCAGTGACCGGTGGCTAGACAATGAGCAGTTCTTC. It yields the protein CASSDRWLDNEQFF.

This clone was counted between two and nine times. This rearrangement joins TRBV27 to TRBJ1-5; possible D gene TRBD1, 6 bases. With 6 bases removed from V and 5 bases from J, the gap between germline ends came to 17 bases. This CDR3 comprises 15 residues. CDR1 is MNHEY, CDR2 SMNVEV, per germline (reference sequence). CDR3 region: CASRSWGQGDQPQHF. The CDR3 DNA sequence: TGTGCCAGCAGGAGCTGGGGGCAGGGAGATCAGCCCCAGCATTTT.

The chain combines TRBV15 with TRBJ2-7; D might be TRBD2 (6 bases). The germline V and J ends were trimmed by 5 bases and 5 bases, with 16 bases remaining between them. The CDR3 is 14 residues long. Germline V gene lookup returns CDR1 LNHNV and CDR2 YYDKDF (reference sequence). The CDR3 protein is CATSSRTTRHEQYF. The CDR3 DNA reads as TGTGCCACCAGCTCCCGGACTACCCGACACGAGCAGTACTTC.

This clone occurred once. The V gene is TRBV19, the J gene TRBJ2-7; the D is unclear. The CDR3 sequence is 13 residues long. Trimming took 3 bases from V and 6 from J, leaving 12 bases between them. The germline V gene encodes CDR1 LNHDA and CDR2 SQIVND (reference sequence). For the CDR3, the DNA is TGTGCCAGTAGTATGGGTTTCGCCGGCGAGCAGTACTTC. Translating it yields CASSMGFAGEQYF.

V and J are TRBV29-1 and TRBJ2-7; the D is unclear. The length of the CDR3 is 12 residues. V was clipped by 5 bases and J by 1 base, with 9 bases between them. Germline CDR1 reads SQVTM; CDR2 reads ANQGSEA. The DNA of the CDR3 is TGCAGCGTTTATGCCGGATCCTACGAGCAGTACTTC. This translates into CSVYAGSYEQYF.

This clone was found once. The V and J genes are TRBV7-9 and TRBJ1-3; tentatively, D is TRBD1 (6 bases). The CDR3 runs to 16 residues. Trimming removed 5 bases at V and 3 bases at J, with 17 bases between. Germline loops: CDR1 SEHNR, CDR2 FQNEAQ (reference sequence). The CDR3 loop is CASSPRDKGIGNTIYF. As DNA, the CDR3 is TGTGCCAGCAGCCCCCGGGACAAGGGAATTGGAAACACCATATATTTT.